The rows below give T cell receptor beta chains drawn from one sample of a study of OX40 agonist ivuxolimab in advanced cancers. Assay: immunoSEQ multiplex PCR; the TCRdb copy retains only in-frame clones and omits some. The sample lists around 100,000 clones; roughly nine tenths were seen once. Material: CD4+ or CD8+ T cells sorted from blood, obtained in a trial of the OX40 agonist ivuxolimab. All receptors come from an adult with an advanced solid tumor such as melanoma, head and neck, liver or kidney cancer. Both conserved end residues are trimmed from each CDR3.

j_call v_call cdr3_aa
TRBJ1-4 TRBV2 ASSADRGQEKLF
TRBJ1-2 TRBV27 ASIPKPGRTNYGYT
TRBJ2-5 TRBV6-5 ASSPGTSSETQY
TRBJ2-5 TRBV19 ASSILSGQETQY
TRBJ1-5 TRBV30 AWSVQGIQPQH
TRBJ1-5 TRBV5-1 ASSVGTDHSNQPQH
TRBJ1-1 TRBV5-1 ASSLAGRGDTEAF
TRBJ1-2 TRBV7-2 ASSPVIGTVGGGYT
TRBJ1-2 TRBV11-2 ASSLDLTYYGYT
TRBJ2-7 TRBV6-1 ASTPTGQGTHEQY
TRBJ1-3 TRBV9 ASTAGPLSGNTIY
TRBJ2-3 TRBV28 ASSPQGQDTQY
TRBJ2-1 TRBV7-9 ASSFGAESSYNEQF
TRBJ1-4 TRBV28 ASSLLAGANEKLF
TRBJ2-3 TRBV9 ASSEEKGAYTDTQY
TRBJ2-7 TRBV5-4 ASSRESRGDEQY
TRBJ1-4 TRBV6-1 ASRTQGAGEKLF
TRBJ1-2 TRBV11-2 ASSSTGDGYT
TRBJ2-2 TRBV5-1 ASSFGPTQGPELF
TRBJ1-2 TRBV7-6 ASSGTDGYT
TRBJ1-1 TRBV11-2 ASSLGGGPRRAEAF
TRBJ1-1 TRBV28 ASSSPPGSTEAF
TRBJ2-7 TRBV5-6 ASSISVSYEQY
TRBJ1-5 TRBV30 AWSANNQPQH
TRBJ2-2 TRBV19 ASSRQRESPPGELF
TRBJ2-7 TRBV5-1 ASSLRTSGYEQY
TRBJ1-3 TRBV6-5 ASSYGSSGNTIY
TRBJ2-1 TRBV30 AWSRGQTRGDEQF
TRBJ2-5 TRBV5-1 ASSSLSGTHQETQY